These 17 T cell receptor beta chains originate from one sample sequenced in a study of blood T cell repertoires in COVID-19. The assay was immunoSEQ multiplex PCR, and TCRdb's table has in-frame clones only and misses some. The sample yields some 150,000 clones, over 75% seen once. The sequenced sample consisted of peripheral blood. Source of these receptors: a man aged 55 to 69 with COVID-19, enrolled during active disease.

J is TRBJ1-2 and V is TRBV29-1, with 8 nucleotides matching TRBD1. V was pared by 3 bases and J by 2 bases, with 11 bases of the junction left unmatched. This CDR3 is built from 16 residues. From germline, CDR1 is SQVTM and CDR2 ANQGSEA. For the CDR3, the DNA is TGCAGCGTTGACGACCGGACAGGGATATCCAACTATGGCTACACCTTC. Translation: CSVDDRTGISNYGYTF. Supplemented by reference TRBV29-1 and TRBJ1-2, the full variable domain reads SAVISQKPSRDICQRGTSLTIQCQVDSQVTMMFWYRQQPGQSLTLIATANQGSEATYESGFVIDKFPISRPNLTFSTLTVSNMSPEDSSIYLCSVDDRTGISNYGYTFGSGTRLTVV.

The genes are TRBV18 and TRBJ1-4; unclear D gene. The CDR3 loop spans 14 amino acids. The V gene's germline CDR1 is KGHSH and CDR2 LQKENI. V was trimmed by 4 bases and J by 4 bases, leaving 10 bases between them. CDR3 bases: TGTGCCAGCTCACTCGCCAGGAATAATGAAAAACTGTTTTTT. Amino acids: CASSLARNNEKLFF.

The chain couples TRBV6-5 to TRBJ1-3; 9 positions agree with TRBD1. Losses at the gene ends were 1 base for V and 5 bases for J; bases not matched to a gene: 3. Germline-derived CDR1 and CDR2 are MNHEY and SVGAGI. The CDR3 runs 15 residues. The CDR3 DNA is TGTGCCAGCAGTTACTGGGGACAGGGAAGAAACACCATATATTTT. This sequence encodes CASSYWGQGRNTIYF.

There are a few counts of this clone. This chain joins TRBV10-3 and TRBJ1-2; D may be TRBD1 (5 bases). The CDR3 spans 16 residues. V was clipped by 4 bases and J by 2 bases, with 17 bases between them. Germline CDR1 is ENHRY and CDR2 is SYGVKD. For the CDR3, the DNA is TGTGCCATCAGTGCCCCCCGTCGGGGGGAAAACTATGGCTACACCTTC. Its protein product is CAISAPRRGENYGYTF.

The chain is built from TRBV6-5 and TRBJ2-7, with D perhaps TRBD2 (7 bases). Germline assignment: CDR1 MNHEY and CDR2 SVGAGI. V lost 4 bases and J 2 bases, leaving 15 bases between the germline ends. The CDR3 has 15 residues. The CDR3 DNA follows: TGTGCCAGCAGTTTCTCCGGGGGGCTTGCCTACGAGCAGTACTTC. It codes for CASSFSGGLAYEQYF.

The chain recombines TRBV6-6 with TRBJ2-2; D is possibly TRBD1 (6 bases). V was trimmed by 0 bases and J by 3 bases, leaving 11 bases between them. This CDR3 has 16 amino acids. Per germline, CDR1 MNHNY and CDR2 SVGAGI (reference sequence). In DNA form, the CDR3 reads TGTGCCAGCAGTTACTCGAACAGGGTGGACACCGGGGAGCTGTTTTTT. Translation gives CASSYSNRVDTGELFF.

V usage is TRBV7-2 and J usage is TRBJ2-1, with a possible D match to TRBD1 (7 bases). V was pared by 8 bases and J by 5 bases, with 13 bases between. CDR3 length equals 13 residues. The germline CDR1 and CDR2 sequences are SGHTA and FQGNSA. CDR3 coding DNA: TGTGCCAGCCTCAGGGGGGTCGACAATGAGCAGTTCTTC. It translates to CASLRGVDNEQFF. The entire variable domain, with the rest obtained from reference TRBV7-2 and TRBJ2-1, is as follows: GAGVSQSPSNKVTEKGKDVELRCDPISGHTALYWYRQSLGQGLEFLIYFQGNSAPDKSGLPSDRFSAERTGGSVSTLTIQRTQQEDSAVYLCASLRGVDNEQFFGPGTRLTVL.

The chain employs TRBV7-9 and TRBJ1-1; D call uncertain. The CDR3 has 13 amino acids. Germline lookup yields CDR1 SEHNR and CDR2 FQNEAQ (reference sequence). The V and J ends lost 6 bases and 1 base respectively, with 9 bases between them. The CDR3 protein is CASRGSRNTEAFF. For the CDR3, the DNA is TGTGCCAGCAGGGGTTCTAGGAACACTGAAGCTTTCTTT. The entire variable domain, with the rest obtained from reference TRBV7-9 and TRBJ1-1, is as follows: DTGVSQNPRHKITKRGQNVTFRCDPISEHNRLYWYRQTLGQGPEFLTYFQNEAQLEKSRLLSDRFSAERPKGSFSTLEIQRTEQGDSAMYLCASRGSRNTEAFFGQGTRLTVV.

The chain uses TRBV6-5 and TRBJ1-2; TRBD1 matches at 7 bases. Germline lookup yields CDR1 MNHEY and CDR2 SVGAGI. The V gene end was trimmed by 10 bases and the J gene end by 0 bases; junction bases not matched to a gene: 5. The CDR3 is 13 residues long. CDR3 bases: TGTGCCATCCGCGGACAGGCTAACTATGGCTACACCTTC. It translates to CAIRGQANYGYTF.

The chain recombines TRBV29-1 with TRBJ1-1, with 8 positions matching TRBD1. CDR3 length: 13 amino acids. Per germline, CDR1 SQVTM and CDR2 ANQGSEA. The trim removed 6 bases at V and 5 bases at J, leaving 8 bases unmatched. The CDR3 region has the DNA TGCAGCGTCCGGCAGGGGGCTAGTACTGAAGCTTTCTTT. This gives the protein CSVRQGASTEAFF.

In DNA form, the CDR3 reads TGCGCCAGCAGCCAAGACGCCCAAGACAGGGGAGGAGGGAGGACTGAAGCTTTCTTT. Encoded protein: CASSQDAQDRGGGRTEAFF. The rearrangement uses TRBV4-1 and TRBJ1-1, with 8 bases aligning to TRBD1. The junction had 17 bases not matched to a gene; V was cut back by 0 bases and J by 5 bases. CDR3 length equals 19 residues. Looked up from germline, CDR1 is MGHRA and CDR2 is YSYEKL.

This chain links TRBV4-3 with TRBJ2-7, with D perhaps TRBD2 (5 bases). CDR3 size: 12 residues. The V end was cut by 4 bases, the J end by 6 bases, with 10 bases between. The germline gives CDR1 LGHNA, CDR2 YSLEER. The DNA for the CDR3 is TGCGCCAGCAGCCCTCAACGGGGCGAGCAGTACTTC. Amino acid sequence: CASSPQRGEQYF.

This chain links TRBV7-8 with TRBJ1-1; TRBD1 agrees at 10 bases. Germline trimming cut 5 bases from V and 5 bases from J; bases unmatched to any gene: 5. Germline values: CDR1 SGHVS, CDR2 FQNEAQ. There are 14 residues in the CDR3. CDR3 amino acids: CASSPRTGGTEAFF. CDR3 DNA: TGTGCCAGCAGCCCCCGGACAGGGGGAACTGAAGCTTTCTTT.

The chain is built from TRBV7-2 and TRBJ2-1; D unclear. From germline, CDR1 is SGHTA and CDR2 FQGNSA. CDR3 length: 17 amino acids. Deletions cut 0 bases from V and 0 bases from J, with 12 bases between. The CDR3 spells CASSLAYSGSSYNEQFF. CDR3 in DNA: TGTGCCAGCAGCTTAGCGTATTCAGGTAGCTCCTACAATGAGCAGTTCTTC. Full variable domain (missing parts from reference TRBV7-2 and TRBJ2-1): GAGVSQSPSNKVTEKGKDVELRCDPISGHTALYWYRQSLGQGLEFLIYFQGNSAPDKSGLPSDRFSAERTGGSVSTLTIQRTQQEDSAVYLCASSLAYSGSSYNEQFFGPGTRLTVL.

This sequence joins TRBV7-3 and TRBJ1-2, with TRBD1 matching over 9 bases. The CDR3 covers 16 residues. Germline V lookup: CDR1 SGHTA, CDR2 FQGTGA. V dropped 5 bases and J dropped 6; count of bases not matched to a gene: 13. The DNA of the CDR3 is TGTGCCAGCAGCGTCGGTACCGGGACAGGGTCCCATGGCTACACCTTC. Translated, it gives CASSVGTGTGSHGYTF.

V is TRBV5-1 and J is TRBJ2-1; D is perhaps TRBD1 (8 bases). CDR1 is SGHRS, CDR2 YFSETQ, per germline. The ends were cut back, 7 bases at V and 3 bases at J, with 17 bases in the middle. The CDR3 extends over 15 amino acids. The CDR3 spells CASSQTGDYYNEQFF. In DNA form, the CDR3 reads TGCGCCAGCTCCCAGACAGGGGACTACTACAATGAGCAGTTCTTC. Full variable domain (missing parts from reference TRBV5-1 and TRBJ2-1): KAGVTQTPRYLIKTRGQQVTLSCSPISGHRSVSWYQQTPGQGLQFLFEYFSETQRNKGNFPGRFSGRQFSNSRSEMNVSTLELGDSALYLCASSQTGDYYNEQFFGPGTRLTVL.

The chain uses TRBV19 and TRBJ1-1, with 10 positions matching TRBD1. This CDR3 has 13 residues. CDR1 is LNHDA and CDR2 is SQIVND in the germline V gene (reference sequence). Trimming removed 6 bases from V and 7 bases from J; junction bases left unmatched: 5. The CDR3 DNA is TGTGCCAGTAGCCCGACAGGGGGCAGTGAAGCTTTCTTT. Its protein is CASSPTGGSEAFF.